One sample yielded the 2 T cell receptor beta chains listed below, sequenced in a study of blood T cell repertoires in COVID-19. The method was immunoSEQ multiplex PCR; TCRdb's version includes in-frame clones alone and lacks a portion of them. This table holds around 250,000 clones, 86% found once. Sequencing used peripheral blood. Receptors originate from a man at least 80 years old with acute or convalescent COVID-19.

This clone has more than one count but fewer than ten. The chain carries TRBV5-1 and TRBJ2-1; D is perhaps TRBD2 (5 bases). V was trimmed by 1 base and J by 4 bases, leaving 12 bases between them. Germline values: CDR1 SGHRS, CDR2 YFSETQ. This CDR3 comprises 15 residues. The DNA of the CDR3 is TGCGCCAGCAGCTTGATGCGGGTGTTGTACAATGAGCAGTTCTTC. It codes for CASSLMRVLYNEQFF.

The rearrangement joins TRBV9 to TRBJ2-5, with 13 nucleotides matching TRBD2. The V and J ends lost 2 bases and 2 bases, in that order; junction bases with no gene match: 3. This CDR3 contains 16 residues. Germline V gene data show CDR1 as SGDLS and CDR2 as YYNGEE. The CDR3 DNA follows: TGTGCCAGCAGCGTGGGGGGACTAGCGGGGCAAGAGACCCAGTACTTC. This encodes CASSVGGLAGQETQYF.